The 16 T cell receptor beta chains below were found in one sample sequenced in a study of cytomegalovirus exposure and HLA in healthy donors. PCR primers comprised 60 Vbeta and 13 Jbeta primers. Method: immunoSEQ multiplex PCR; TCRdb's copy keeps in-frame clones and lacks some. The sample comprises under 200,000 clones, over 80% of which are singletons, and about 2% rests with the top ten. The sample taken for sequencing was PBMCs. These receptors were taken from a male donor in good health and CMV-seronegative.

This rearrangement joins TRBV7-6 to TRBJ2-3; 8 bases are shared with TRBD1. Germline lookup yields CDR1 SGHVS and CDR2 FNYEAQ. V was clipped by 1 base and J by 2 bases; unmatched bases: 2. The CDR3 sequence is 15 residues long. CDR3 in DNA: TGTGCCAGCAGCTTAGGGACAGGGTACACAGATACGCAGTATTTT. This sequence encodes CASSLGTGYTDTQYF. The full variable domain, completed using reference TRBV7-6 and TRBJ2-3, is GAGVSQSPRYKVTKRGQDVALRCDPISGHVSLYWYRQALGQGPEFLTYFNYEAQQDKSGLPNDRFSAERPEGSISTLTIQRTEQRDSAMYRCASSLGTGYTDTQYFGPGTRLTVL.

The rearrangement uses TRBV4-3 and TRBJ2-5; 8 bases agree with TRBD1. Matching the DNA end better, TRBJ2-7 makes the J call doubtful. Per germline, CDR1 LGHNA and CDR2 YSLEER. The CDR3 loop spans 15 amino acids. CDR3 DNA sequence: TGCGCCAGCAGCCAAGGGACAGGGAATTTCTACGAGCAGTACTTC. This codes for CASSQGTGNFYEQYF.

The chain uses TRBV7-9 and TRBJ1-4; tentative D call: TRBD1 (5 bases). The CDR3 is 14 amino acids. Germline V gives CDR1 SEHNR, CDR2 FQNEAQ (reference sequence). Trimming removed 5 bases at V and 2 bases at J, with 9 bases between. Here the CDR3 DNA reads TGTGCCAGCAGCCCAGGGTTCACTAATGAAAAACTGTTTTTT. It encodes CASSPGFTNEKLFF.

The table lists this clone with a few counts. The chain employs TRBV5-1 and TRBJ2-2; no clear D gene. Germline CDR1 and CDR2: SGHRS and YFSETQ. Trimming took off 7 bases at V and 3 bases at J, with 16 bases between the two ends. The CDR3 length is 15 residues. CDR3 nucleotides: TGCGCCAGCGGATTCGAATTTCAGGACACCGGGGAGCTGTTTTTT. Its protein is CASGFEFQDTGELFF.

CDR3 region: CASSPSGTGAYNEQFF. The CDR3 DNA reads as TGCGCCAGCAGCCCCTCGGGGACAGGGGCCTACAATGAGCAGTTCTTC. This chain connects TRBV10-1 to TRBJ2-1, with 10 nucleotides matching TRBD1. With V trimmed by 6 bases and J by 2 bases, 7 bases remained unmatched. This CDR3 has 16 residues. Germline loops: CDR1 WNHNN, CDR2 SYGVQD (reference sequence).

The chain uses TRBV11-2 and TRBJ2-1; TRBD1 matches at 7 bases. Germline values: CDR1 SGHAT, CDR2 FQNNGV. Losses at the gene ends were 3 bases for V and 4 bases for J; bases not matched to a gene: 6. This CDR3 has 15 residues. The CDR3 loop is CASSFTGARYNEQFF. CDR3 DNA sequence: TGTGCCAGCAGCTTTACAGGGGCCCGGTACAATGAGCAGTTCTTC.

This rearrangement joins TRBV6-5 to TRBJ1-2, with 7 positions matching TRBD1. With 0 bases clipped from V and 11 bases from J, the junction kept 12 bases outside the gene matches. Germline lookup yields CDR1 MNHEY and CDR2 SVGAGI. The CDR3 is 15 residues long. The CDR3 nucleotides are TGTGCCAGCAGTTACTCATTTCGGAGACAGGGATCTTACACCTTC. Its protein product is CASSYSFRRQGSYTF.

This clone was picked up a small number of times. This sequence joins TRBV10-3 and TRBJ1-5; TRBD1 matches 7 bases. Germline CDR1 is ENHRY and CDR2 is SYGVKD. This CDR3 has 15 amino acids. V lost 4 bases and J lost 4; bases outside the gene matches: 7. CDR3 region: CAISADRDSNQPQHF. DNA of the CDR3: TGTGCCATCAGTGCGGACCGGGACAGTAATCAGCCCCAGCATTTT.

The chain couples TRBV6-6 to TRBJ1-3, with D tentatively TRBD1 (5 bases). CDR3 length equals 14 residues. From germline, CDR1 is MNHNY and CDR2 SVGAGI (reference sequence). The V end was cut by 10 bases, the J end by 0 bases, with 13 bases between. This CDR3 reads CATYRGFSGNTIYF. The CDR3 nucleotides are TGTGCCACGTACCGGGGGTTCTCTGGAAACACCATATATTTT.

The chain is built from TRBV18 and TRBJ2-3, with 7 bases matching TRBD1. Germline CDR1 is KGHSH and CDR2 is LQKENI. V gave up 3 bases and J gave up 3 bases; unmatched junction bases: 6. CDR3 length: 15 amino acids. CDR3 protein: CASSPPGQHTDTQYF. The CDR3 DNA sequence: TGTGCCAGCTCACCCCCGGGACAGCATACAGATACGCAGTATTTT.

This chain joins TRBV5-8 and TRBJ1-5; a weak D match, TRBD1 (6 bases). CDR1 is SGHTS, CDR2 YDEGEE, per germline. Deletions cut 5 bases from V and 6 bases from J, with 12 bases between. The CDR3 totals 13 residues. The CDR3 here is CASRPRGRQPQHF. CDR3 coding DNA: TGTGCCAGCAGGCCCAGGGGACGTCAGCCCCAGCATTTT.

The chain uses TRBV5-1 and TRBJ1-6; 7 bases match TRBD1. With V trimmed by 4 bases and J by 6 bases, 7 bases remained unmatched. The CDR3 contains 15 residues. Germline-derived CDR1 and CDR2 are SGHRS and YFSETQ. CDR3 sequence reads: CASSPGQIINSPLHF. The CDR3 DNA reads TGCGCCAGCAGCCCGGGACAGATAATTAATTCACCCCTCCACTTT.

The rearrangement uses TRBV5-6 and TRBJ1-3; D not resolved. The CDR3 extends over 15 amino acids. Germline assignment: CDR1 SGHDT and CDR2 YYEEEE. The V end lost 0 bases, the J end lost 1 base, and 8 bases lay between the germline ends. The CDR3 reads CASSLVPGSGNTIYF. For the CDR3, the DNA is TGTGCCAGCAGCTTGGTGCCCGGGTCTGGAAACACCATATATTTT.

This clone appeared a single time. V gene TRBV6-4 combines with J gene TRBJ1-1, with no clear D. Trimming shortened V by 6 bases and J by 1 base, and 12 bases separated the two germline ends. The germline V gene has CDR1 MRHNA and CDR2 SNTAGT. The CDR3 sequence is 14 residues long. CDR3 sequence reads: CASSREAGNTEAFF. The DNA for the CDR3 is TGTGCCAGCAGCCGGGAGGCGGGGAACACTGAAGCTTTCTTT.

The V call is TRBV11-2, the J call TRBJ1-1; D is undetermined. Germline V gene sequence: CDR1 SGHAT, CDR2 FQNNGV. The CDR3 is made up of 16 amino acids. V was shortened by 4 bases and J by 1 base, with 16 bases between the two germline ends. In DNA form, the CDR3 reads TGTGCCAGCAGCTCCCGTCTCGGCGGGCAGAACACTGAAGCTTTCTTT. Amino acids: CASSSRLGGQNTEAFF.

The V gene is TRBV10-1, the J gene TRBJ2-3; D unresolved. V lost 2 bases, J lost 14 bases, and 20 bases lay in between. CDR1 and CDR2 (germline): WNHNN, SYGVQD (reference sequence). This CDR3 region has 14 residues. Here the CDR3 DNA reads TGCGCCAGCAGTGAGGGATATTGGAGCGACCCGCTGTATTTT. As protein: CASSEGYWSDPLYF.